This T cell receptor beta chain was sequenced during a study of metastatic and nonmetastatic thyroid tumors. For the study at large: Samples came from malignant and benign thyroid patients, and repertoires were compared across blood and tumor or nodule tissue. Study-wide points: Significantly higher TCR beta diversity was reportedly seen in malignant thyroid tumors than benign nodules, in blood and tumor.

Original analysis: Clinicopathological groups supplied CDR3 differences that were used to build a distant-metastasis classifier for papillary thyroid cancer. With MiXCR, TCRdb called clones anew from the PCR reads. TCRdb's processing, not the authors', yielded these V and J calls. Seen here are around 16,000 clones, about 32% observed once, and the top ten hold around 13%. The CDR3 is 12 residues long. The ends were cut back, 4 bases at V and 6 bases at J, with 9 bases in the middle. Germline assignment: CDR1 MNHEY and CDR2 SVGEGT. Ahead of thyroid surgery, no patient had received treatment of any kind. Of note for this clone: Its antigen is not identified.

V gene TRBV6-2 or TRBV6-3 combines with J gene TRBJ1-1; D is undetermined. The specimen was tumor tissue. The receptor comes from a male donor with papillary thyroid cancer or a benign thyroid nodule (not recorded which). Some clones in this sample may be carry-over from other donors' samples. CDR3 sequence reads: CASSWSGAEAFF. CDR3 bases: TGTGCCAGCAGTTGGTCCGGGGCTGAAGCTTTCTTT.